The 32 T cell receptor beta chains presented below share a single source sample, sequenced in a study of technical replicates of blood from a few donors. Libraries were prepared by immunoSEQ multiplex PCR; TCRdb keeps only in-frame clonotypes and omits some of them. The table lists 15,000 to 20,000 clones, just under 90% of them singletons. Sequenced material: PBMCs. These receptors all come from a human donor in good health.

V gene TRBV25-1 combines with J gene TRBJ2-7; D perhaps matches TRBD1 (5 bases). The germline CDR1 and CDR2 sequences are MGHDK and SYGVNS. There are 18 residues in the CDR3. V was trimmed by 4 bases and J by 2 bases, leaving 24 bases between them. The CDR3 protein is CASSGRSRAGPPTYEQYF. The CDR3 nucleotides are TGTGCCAGCAGTGGCCGATCAAGGGCAGGGCCCCCCACCTACGAGCAGTACTTC.

The table lists this clone with a count of one. The CDR3 DNA reads as TGTGCCAGCAGGACAGGTCTTAGCGAGCAGTACTTC. Its translation: CASRTGLSEQYF. This sequence joins TRBV6-1 and TRBJ2-7; perhaps TRBD1 as D (6 bases). CDR1 is MNHNS and CDR2 is SASEGT in the germline V gene. The V and J ends lost 6 bases and 6 bases respectively, with 12 bases between them. CDR3 size: 12 residues.

The genes are TRBV5-1 and TRBJ1-2; weak D call: TRBD1 (6 bases). The V gene's germline CDR1 is SGHRS and CDR2 YFSETQ. The CDR3 has 15 residues. V was pared by 4 bases and J by 2 bases, with 15 bases between. The CDR3 loop reads CASSPGTLGNYGYTF. CDR3 nucleotides: TGCGCCAGCAGCCCAGGGACACTGGGGAACTATGGCTACACCTTC.

The chain has TRBV29-1 and TRBJ1-5, with 9 bases that match TRBD1. Losses at the gene ends were 6 bases for V and 5 bases for J; bases not matched to a gene: 8. The CDR3 spans 14 residues. The germline V gene has CDR1 SQVTM and CDR2 ANQGSEA. The CDR3: CSVQDRGNDQPQHF. The DNA of the CDR3 is TGCAGCGTGCAGGACAGGGGAAACGATCAGCCCCAGCATTTT.

V is TRBV30 and J is TRBJ1-4, with 7 bases lining up with TRBD1. Trimming took 2 bases from V and 0 from J; bases not matched to a gene: 6. Germline CDR1 and CDR2: GTSNPN and SVGIG (reference sequence). This CDR3 contains 16 residues. The CDR3 coding sequence is TGTGCCTGGAGTCCAGACAGGGTAACAACTAATGAAAAACTGTTTTTT. As protein: CAWSPDRVTTNEKLFF.

This chain connects TRBV5-1 to TRBJ2-1; TRBD2 aligns across 7 bases. The CDR3 runs 14 residues. V was pared by 4 bases and J by 9 bases, with 10 bases of the junction left unmatched. Germline CDR1 reads SGHRS; CDR2 reads YFSETQ. The CDR3 DNA reads as TGCGCCAGCAGCCTCGAGGGGAGGGTCGGTGAGCAGTTCTTC. Translating it yields CASSLEGRVGEQFF.

The chain joins TRBV28 to TRBJ2-3, with TRBD2 identical over 9 bases. The CDR3 is made up of 15 amino acids. The V gene end was trimmed by 2 bases and the J gene end by 4 bases; junction bases not matched to a gene: 4. The V gene's germline CDR1 is MDHEN and CDR2 SYDVKM. The DNA of the CDR3 is TGTGCCAGCAGTTTAGGGGCGGGAGGGGCAGATACGCAGTATTTT. It encodes CASSLGAGGADTQYF.

J is TRBJ2-7 and V is TRBV7-9; 8 bases map to TRBD1. Germline V CDR1 and CDR2: SEHNR, FQNEAQ (reference sequence). The CDR3 is 12 amino acids. With 6 bases clipped from V and 4 bases from J, the junction kept 2 bases outside the gene matches. The CDR3 DNA follows: TGTGCCAGCAGGGACAGGGAATACGAGCAGTACTTC. Translated, it gives CASRDREYEQYF.

V is TRBV25-1 and J is TRBJ1-1; D may be TRBD1 (5 bases). Germline V gives CDR1 MGHDK, CDR2 SYGVNS. The CDR3 loop spans 15 amino acids. Trimming took off 3 bases at V and 6 bases at J, with 17 bases between the two ends. This CDR3 reads CASSDLWMGEAEAFF. The CDR3 region has the DNA TGTGCCAGCAGTGACTTGTGGATGGGGGAGGCTGAAGCTTTCTTT.

The chain uses TRBV7-2 and TRBJ2-5; the D is unclear. The ends were cut back, 4 bases at V and 2 bases at J, with 2 bases in the middle. Germline CDR1 and CDR2: SGHTA and FQGNSA. This CDR3 has 11 amino acids. The CDR3 coding sequence is TGTGCCAGCAGCTCTCAAGAGACCCAGTACTTC. Protein: CASSSQETQYF.

The chain employs TRBV12-5 and TRBJ2-6, with TRBD1 as a possible D gene (6 bases). This CDR3 is built from 17 residues. V lost 2 bases to trimming and J lost 0 bases, with 11 bases between them. Germline loops: CDR1 LGHNT, CDR2 FRNRAP. Here the CDR3 reads CASGLTGSTSGANVLTF. The CDR3 DNA reads TGTGCTAGTGGTTTGACAGGGTCAACCTCTGGGGCCAACGTCCTGACTTTC.

The chain recombines TRBV2 with TRBJ2-2; TRBD2 agrees at 8 bases. V gave up 8 bases and J gave up 3 bases; unmatched junction bases: 8. The germline gives CDR1 SNHLY, CDR2 FYNNEI. CDR3 length: 15 residues. The CDR3: CASGGAGGYTGELFF. The CDR3 nucleotides are TGTGCCAGCGGGGGGGCGGGAGGTTACACCGGGGAGCTGTTTTTT.

The genes are TRBV9 and TRBJ2-3; 8 bases fit TRBD2. Germline assignment: CDR1 SGDLS and CDR2 YYNGEE. The CDR3 runs 15 residues. Losses at the gene ends were 0 bases for V and 5 bases for J; bases not matched to a gene: 5. CDR3 protein: CASSVEAGVVDTQYF. CDR3 in DNA: TGTGCCAGCAGCGTAGAAGCGGGAGTGGTAGATACGCAGTATTTT.

The V gene is TRBV5-1, the J gene TRBJ2-1; 10 positions match TRBD1. Trimming took 4 bases from V and 4 from J; bases not matched to a gene: 8. The CDR3 totals 16 residues. Germline loops: CDR1 SGHRS, CDR2 YFSETQ. The CDR3 loop reads CASSPDAGQGYNEQFF. The CDR3 nucleotides read TGCGCCAGCAGCCCCGATGCGGGACAGGGGTACAATGAGCAGTTCTTC.

The chain employs TRBV5-1 and TRBJ1-1; maybe TRBD1 (6 bases). In germline, CDR1 is SGHRS, CDR2 YFSETQ. V was pared by 4 bases and J by 3 bases, with 13 bases between. CDR3 length: 14 residues. CDR3 sequence: CASSPQGKYTEAFF. In DNA form, the CDR3 reads TGCGCCAGCAGCCCACAGGGAAAATACACTGAAGCTTTCTTT.

The rearrangement links TRBV9 to TRBJ2-7; TRBD2 matches 10 bases. Germline CDR1 reads SGDLS; CDR2 reads YYNGEE. The CDR3 runs 15 residues. V was pared by 0 bases and J by 5 bases, with 5 bases of the junction left unmatched. Here the CDR3 reads CASSVGLAGVHEQYF. Written as DNA, the CDR3 is TGTGCCAGCAGCGTAGGGCTAGCGGGAGTCCACGAGCAGTACTTC. Full variable domain (rest looked up from reference TRBV9 and TRBJ2-7): DSGVTQTPKHLITATGQRVTLRCSPRSGDLSVYWYQQSLDQGLQFLIQYYNGEERAKGNILERFSAQQFPDLHSELNLSSLELGDSALYFCASSVGLAGVHEQYFGPGTRLTVT.

The chain is built from TRBV5-1 and TRBJ2-5; D unclear. Per the germline V gene, CDR1 is SGHRS and CDR2 is YFSETQ. This CDR3 has 13 amino acids. V gave up 0 bases and J gave up 3 bases, with 6 bases separating them. This CDR3 is CASSLAEKETQYF. CDR3 in DNA: TGCGCCAGCAGCTTGGCCGAGAAAGAGACCCAGTACTTC.

This chain connects TRBV29-1 to TRBJ1-1; D remains unclear. The germline gives CDR1 SQVTM, CDR2 ANQGSEA. Between the trimmed V and J ends, which lost 5 bases and 0 bases, there was a span of 10 bases. This CDR3 comprises 13 residues. The CDR3 region is CSVTDYMNTEAFF. Written as DNA, the CDR3 is TGCAGCGTTACAGATTACATGAACACTGAAGCTTTCTTT. Complete variable domain (other parts from reference TRBV29-1 and TRBJ1-1): SAVISQKPSRDICQRGTSLTIQCQVDSQVTMMFWYRQQPGQSLTLIATANQGSEATYESGFVIDKFPISRPNLTFSTLTVSNMSPEDSSIYLCSVTDYMNTEAFFGQGTRLTVV.

The count of this clone is one. CDR3 nucleotides: TGTGCCAGCAGTTACACACAGGGGAACACTGAAGCTTTCTTT. It codes for CASSYTQGNTEAFF. The rearrangement uses TRBV6-6 and TRBJ1-1; perhaps TRBD1 as D (6 bases). Germline assignment: CDR1 MNHNY and CDR2 SVGAGI (reference sequence). V was clipped by 2 bases and J by 1 base, with 8 bases between them. The CDR3 covers 14 residues.

The chain is built from TRBV19 and TRBJ2-7; 11 bases line up with TRBD2. J gave up 2 bases and V 6 bases, and 6 bases lay outside the gene matches. Per the germline V gene, CDR1 is LNHDA and CDR2 is SQIVND (reference sequence). The CDR3 is 15 residues long. The DNA of the CDR3 is TGTGCCAGTAGATCACTAGCGGGAGTGACCTACGAGCAGTACTTC. The encoded protein is CASRSLAGVTYEQYF.

This CDR3 is CASRRDSGPSTDTQYF. CDR3 DNA: TGCGCCAGCAGACGGGATAGCGGTCCTAGCACAGATACGCAGTATTTT. The chain joins TRBV5-1 to TRBJ2-3; possible D gene TRBD2, 6 bases. The V and J ends lost 5 bases and 0 bases respectively, with 16 bases between them. Germline CDR1 SGHRS, CDR2 YFSETQ. This CDR3 region has 16 residues.

CDR3 nucleotide sequence: TGTGCCAGCAGTGGGGACAGGGGGACGCAGTATTTT. Encoded protein: CASSGDRGTQYF. The chain employs TRBV25-1 and TRBJ2-3; 11 nucleotides agree with TRBD1. Germline V gene lookup returns CDR1 MGHDK and CDR2 SYGVNS. V gave up 4 bases and J gave up 9 bases; unmatched junction bases: 0. CDR3 size: 12 residues.

CDR3 protein: CASSPKGREQYF. CDR3 DNA sequence: TGTGCCAGCAGCCCGAAGGGGCGGGAGCAGTACTTC. The chain carries TRBV7-9 and TRBJ2-7; tentative D call: TRBD1 (5 bases). Germline V gives CDR1 SEHNR, CDR2 FQNEAQ (reference sequence). The CDR3 is 12 amino acids. Trimming took 5 bases from V and 7 from J, leaving 12 bases between them.

The chain employs TRBV27 and TRBJ1-5, with D perhaps matching TRBD1 (5 bases). Looked up from germline, CDR1 is MNHEY and CDR2 is SMNVEV (reference sequence). V lost 1 base and J lost 7, with 11 bases in between. CDR3 length: 14 residues. The CDR3 region is CASSLYGSGQPQHF. Written as DNA, the CDR3 is TGTGCCAGCAGTTTATACGGTTCAGGGCAGCCCCAGCATTTT.

J is TRBJ1-2 and V is TRBV9, with TRBD1 matching over 9 bases. CDR1 SGDLS and CDR2 YYNGEE come from the germline V gene. With 4 bases clipped from V and 6 bases from J, the junction kept 10 bases outside the gene matches. The CDR3 has 15 residues. CDR3 nucleotides: TGTGCCAGCAGCCTACTAACAACAGGGGGCGATGGCTACACCTTC. This gives the protein CASSLLTTGGDGYTF.

This chain uses TRBV11-2 with TRBJ2-7, with 10 positions matching TRBD1. The CDR3 consists of 15 residues. Germline CDR1 is SGHAT and CDR2 is FQNNGV. The V segment lost 5 bases and the J segment 3 bases; nucleotides outside the gene matches: 7. As DNA, the CDR3 is TGTGCCAGCAGCCGGGGACAGGGGCCCCACTACGAGCAGTACTTC. It codes for CASSRGQGPHYEQYF.

This clone was found a few times. The rearrangement joins TRBV25-1 to TRBJ1-1, with a tentative D call TRBD1 (6 bases). The CDR3 is made up of 14 amino acids. The ends were cut back, 5 bases at V and 5 bases at J, with 15 bases in the middle. The germline V gene encodes CDR1 MGHDK and CDR2 SYGVNS. CDR3 in DNA: TGTGCCAGCAGTCCCGGGGGGGCGAGGACTGAAGCTTTCTTT. Its translation is CASSPGGARTEAFF.

V and J are TRBV30 and TRBJ1-2; maybe TRBD1 (6 bases). This CDR3 is built from 12 residues. Trimming stripped 1 base from V and 8 bases from J, with 11 bases between. CDR1 is GTSNPN, CDR2 SVGIG, per germline (reference sequence). DNA for the CDR3: TGTGCCTGGAGTGCAGGGGCTAGCGGCTACACCTTC. Encoded protein: CAWSAGASGYTF.

There are a few counts of this clone. This sequence joins TRBV5-4 and TRBJ1-5; D unclear. Between the trimmed V and J ends, which lost 0 bases and 7 bases, there was a span of 8 bases. The CDR3 sequence is 13 residues long. Germline CDR1 is SGHNT and CDR2 is YYREEE (reference sequence). CDR3 loop: CASSLDQIQPQHF. The CDR3 nucleotides read TGTGCCAGCAGCTTGGACCAGATCCAGCCCCAGCATTTT.

V and J are TRBV28 and TRBJ2-7; TRBD1 matches at 8 bases. There are 14 residues in the CDR3. V lost 7 bases, J lost 2 bases, and 7 bases stayed unmatched. Germline loops: CDR1 MDHEN, CDR2 SYDVKM. The CDR3 protein is CASMGRGLPYEQYF. DNA for the CDR3: TGTGCCAGCATGGGCAGGGGGCTACCCTACGAGCAGTACTTC.

The chain joins TRBV10-2 to TRBJ2-1; 15 bases line up with TRBD2. The CDR3 sequence is 15 residues long. V shed 7 bases and J 7 bases; nucleotides not matched to a gene: 5. Per the germline V gene, CDR1 is WSHSY and CDR2 is SAAADI. CDR3: CASTEGTSGRNEQFF. The CDR3 region has the DNA TGCGCCAGCACCGAGGGGACTAGCGGGAGGAATGAGCAGTTCTTC.

This clone appeared a few times. J is TRBJ1-2 and V is TRBV4-2; 9 positions agree with TRBD1. V shed 4 bases and J 7 bases; nucleotides not matched to a gene: 10. The CDR3 is made up of 15 amino acids. CDR1 is LGHNA and CDR2 is YNFKEQ in the germline V gene. The CDR3 nucleotides are TGTGCCAGCAGCCCGGAGACCGACAGGGGGTCTGGCTACACCTTC. This translates into CASSPETDRGSGYTF.